Listed below are T cell receptor beta chains from one sample, sequenced in a study of cytomegalovirus exposure and HLA in healthy donors. Profiled with immunoSEQ multiplex PCR; TCRdb holds only in-frame clones, not every one. The table lists approximately 150,000 clones, under 85% of them singletons, with roughly 4.3% in the top ten. Material for sequencing was PBMCs. Receptors were obtained from a man aged 45-65 years in good health and CMV-seropositive. Both conserved end residues are part of each CDR3. A D gene is named only where the DNA matches it firmly. A clone size is listed for some rows: how often the clone was seen (once, few, many), or a class if it is expanded.

v_call	j_call	clone_size	d_call	cdr3_nt	cdr3_aa
TRBV15	TRBJ1-3	NA	NA	TGTGCCACCAGCAGAGATCTGGGGCAGGGGGGAAACACCATATATTTT	CATSRDLGQGGNTIYF
TRBV10-1	TRBJ2-2	NA	NA	TGCGCCAGCAGTGGAGGAGATTTTTGGAGGGGTGGAACCGGGGAGCTGTTTTTT	CASSGGDFWRGGTGELFF
TRBV2	TRBJ2-3	NA	TRBD2	TGTGCCAGCAGTGAAGCAAAACTAGCGGGAGCATATAGAGATACGCAGTATTTT	CASSEAKLAGAYRDTQYF
TRBV7-6	TRBJ1-4	NA	NA	TGTGCCAGCAGCTTACAGGATAATGAAAAACTGTTTTTT	CASSLQDNEKLFF
TRBV6-6	TRBJ2-5	NA	TRBD1	TGTGCCAGCAAGACAGGGAGCCAAGAGACCCAGTACTTC	CASKTGSQETQYF
TRBV4-3	TRBJ2-1	NA	NA	TGCGCCAGCAGCCTAAGGGCGGGGGACAGGTACAATGAGCAGTTCTTC	CASSLRAGDRYNEQFF
TRBV4-1	TRBJ2-7	NA	TRBD2	TGCGCCAGCAGCCCGGGACTAGCGGGGCGGCAATACGAGCAGTACTTC	CASSPGLAGRQYEQYF
TRBV7-2	TRBJ2-1	NA	TRBD2	TGTGCCAGCAGCTTAGTACGGGGGGGGGTCTACAATGAGCAGTTCTTC	CASSLVRGGVYNEQFF
TRBV7-9	TRBJ1-1	NA	NA	TGTGCCAGCAGCTCGGGAACTGAAGCTTTCTTT	CASSSGTEAFF
TRBV28	TRBJ1-1	NA	NA	TGTGCCAGCAGTCAACCGCCACAGGGCCGCGAAGCTTTCTTT	CASSQPPQGREAFF
TRBV18	TRBJ1-5	NA	TRBD1	TGTGCCAGCTCACAAACAGGGGGCAGTCAGCCCCAGCATTTT	CASSQTGGSQPQHF
TRBV19	TRBJ2-1	NA	TRBD1	TGTGCCAGTAGTACAGCGGACAGGACGTACAATGAGCAGTTCTTC	CASSTADRTYNEQFF
TRBV6-5	TRBJ2-3	NA	TRBD2	TGTGCCAGCAGTTACTCTCTCGGCGGGGGGTCCGGTACGCAGTATTTT	CASSYSLGGGSGTQYF
TRBV7-3	TRBJ2-1	NA	TRBD2	TGTGCCAGCAGCTTAATTGCGGGAGGGGTCCACAATGAGCAGTTCTTC	CASSLIAGGVHNEQFF
TRBV5-4	TRBJ1-3	NA	NA	TGTGCCAGCAGCTCGCTCGGGGGGGCCGGAGGAAACACCATATATTTT	CASSSLGGAGGNTIYF
TRBV6-6	TRBJ1-5	few	NA	TGTGCCAGCAGTTGGCTTGAGGGTCACAGTCAGCCCCAGCATTTT	CASSWLEGHSQPQHF
TRBV7-2	TRBJ2-2	NA	NA	TGTGCCAGCAGCTTACGATGGGGGGGCGTGATGGAGGGGGAGCTGTTTTTT	CASSLRWGGVMEGELFF
TRBV5-5	TRBJ1-5	NA	NA	TGTGCCAGCAGCTATGACAAGAGCAATCAGCCCCAGCATTTT	CASSYDKSNQPQHF
TRBV11-2	TRBJ2-7	NA	TRBD1	TGTGCCAGCAGCTGGTTCTCGGACAGGGCATACGAGCAGTACTTC	CASSWFSDRAYEQYF
TRBV4-2	TRBJ1-6	once	TRBD1	TGTGCCAGCAGCCGGGGACAGGCGGATAATTCACTCCTCCACTTT	CASSRGQADNSLLHF
TRBV7-2	TRBJ2-5	NA	NA	TGTGCCAGCAGCTTAGAGCGGTCTAAGTTCCGGGAGACCCAGTACTTC	CASSLERSKFRETQYF
TRBV28	TRBJ2-7	NA	NA	TGTGCCAGCAGTTTCTTTCCTAGACAGCGGGCTCGCTACGAGCAGTACTTC	CASSFFPRQRARYEQYF
TRBV29-1	TRBJ1-1	NA	TRBD1	TGCAGCGTTGAGGCAGGGGGAAGCACTGAAGCTTTCTTT	CSVEAGGSTEAFF
TRBV27	TRBJ2-1	NA	NA	TGTGCCAGCCTACCAAAACTCCAGACAGTGCGACCCTACAATGAGCAGTTCTTC	CASLPKLQTVRPYNEQFF
TRBV6-4	TRBJ2-1	NA	NA	TGTGCCAGCAGTGTAGCGGCCTACAATGAGCAGTTCTTC	CASSVAAYNEQFF
TRBV5-4	TRBJ2-5	NA	TRBD2	TGTGCCAGCAGCCTGTCTAGCGGGGGGTGGGAGACCCAGTACTTC	CASSLSSGGWETQYF
TRBV5-6	TRBJ2-2	NA	TRBD2	TGTGCCAGCAGCTCACCGGGACTAGCGGGGGTTCTGACCGGGGAGCTGTTTTTT	CASSSPGLAGVLTGELFF
TRBV28	TRBJ2-7	NA	NA	TGTGCCAGCAGTAGTAGCCGCGAGCAGTACTTC	CASSSSREQYF
TRBV9	TRBJ2-3	few	TRBD2	TGTGCCAGCAGCGTAGCGGGGGGGAACACAGATACGCAGTATTTT	CASSVAGGNTDTQYF
TRBV5-1	TRBJ2-1	NA	TRBD1	TGCGCCAGCAGGAAAAGACAGGGTAGGGTCGATGAGCAGTTCTTC	CASRKRQGRVDEQFF
TRBV2	TRBJ1-1	NA	NA	TGTGCCAGCAGAGCTTTAGCGAACACTGAAGCTTTCTTT	CASRALANTEAFF
TRBV5-1	TRBJ2-7	few	TRBD1	TGCGCCAGCAGCTCCGAAACAGGGGTTTACTCCTACGAGCAGTACTTC	CASSSETGVYSYEQYF
TRBV29-1	TRBJ1-1	few	NA	TGCAGCGTTCAGGGCCTCGACACTGAAGCTTTCTTT	CSVQGLDTEAFF
TRBV6-5	TRBJ1-1	NA	TRBD1	TGTGCCAGCAGTTACTCGAGACAGGGCACTGAAGCTTTCTTT	CASSYSRQGTEAFF
TRBV30	TRBJ1-4	NA	NA	TGTGCCTGGAGTGTAATGGGAGATAATGAAAAACTGTTTTTT	CAWSVMGDNEKLFF
TRBV4-3	TRBJ2-6	few	NA	TGCGCCAGCAGCCAAGATGTAGGGGCTGGGGCCAACGTCCTGACTTTC	CASSQDVGAGANVLTF
TRBV9	TRBJ2-3	NA	TRBD2	TGTGCCAGCAGCGCAACTAGCGGGAAGATGGATACGCAGTATTTT	CASSATSGKMDTQYF
TRBV9	TRBJ2-5	NA	TRBD2	TGTGCCAGCAGCGTAGGGGCTCTAGCGGGGGGCGGAGAGACCCAGTACTTC	CASSVGALAGGGETQYF
TRBV4-3	TRBJ1-5	NA	NA	TGCGCCAGCAGCCAAGATCTCCGTCAGCCCCAGCATTTT	CASSQDLRQPQHF
TRBV27	TRBJ2-3	NA	NA	TGTGCCACCAAGAGGGATACAGATACGCAGTATTTT	CATKRDTDTQYF
TRBV7-8	TRBJ1-1	few	NA	TGTGCCAGCAGCTTCGATACTAACACTGAAGCTTTCTTT	CASSFDTNTEAFF